This TCR beta chain originates from a study of T cells in Graves' hyperthyroidism and ophthalmopathy. The CDR3 runs 13 residues. Germline CDR1 reads SQVTM; CDR2 reads ANQGSEA. There were TCR beta CDR3 regions amplified from RNA transcripts. A set of HTBI primers served as the primers for a first-round RT-PCR of the TCR CDR3. TCRdb recomputed calls from the multiplex PCR reads with MiXCR, one row per CDR3 protein. This sample has about 58,000 distinct CDR3 sequences, with 40% to 55% found just once. Points on this clonotype: One end of the junction varies from germline; a read error may be responsible.

The chain joins TRBV29-1 to TRBJ1-1; no definite D call. The clonotype was recovered from a woman between 25 and 40 years old with Graves' ophthalmopathy. Sequenced sample: blood. The CDR3 protein is CSVTPIMNTEASF. DNA for the CDR3: TGCAGCGTTACCCCAATCATGAACACTGAAGCTTCCTTT.